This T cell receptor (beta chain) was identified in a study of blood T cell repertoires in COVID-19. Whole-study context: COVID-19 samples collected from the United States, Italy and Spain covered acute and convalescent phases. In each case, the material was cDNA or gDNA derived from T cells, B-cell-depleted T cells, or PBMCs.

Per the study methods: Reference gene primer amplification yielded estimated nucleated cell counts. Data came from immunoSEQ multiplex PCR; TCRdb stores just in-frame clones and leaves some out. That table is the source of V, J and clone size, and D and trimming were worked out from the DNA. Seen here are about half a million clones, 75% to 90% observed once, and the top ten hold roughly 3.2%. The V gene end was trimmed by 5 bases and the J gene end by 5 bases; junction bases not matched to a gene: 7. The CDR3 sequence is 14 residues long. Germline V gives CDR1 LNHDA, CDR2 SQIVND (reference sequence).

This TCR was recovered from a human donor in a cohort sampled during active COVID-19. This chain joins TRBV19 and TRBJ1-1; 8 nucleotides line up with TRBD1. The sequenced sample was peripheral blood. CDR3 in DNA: TGTGCCAGTAGTCGGACAGGGAGGGGTACTGAAGCTTTCTTT. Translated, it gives CASSRTGRGTEAFF.